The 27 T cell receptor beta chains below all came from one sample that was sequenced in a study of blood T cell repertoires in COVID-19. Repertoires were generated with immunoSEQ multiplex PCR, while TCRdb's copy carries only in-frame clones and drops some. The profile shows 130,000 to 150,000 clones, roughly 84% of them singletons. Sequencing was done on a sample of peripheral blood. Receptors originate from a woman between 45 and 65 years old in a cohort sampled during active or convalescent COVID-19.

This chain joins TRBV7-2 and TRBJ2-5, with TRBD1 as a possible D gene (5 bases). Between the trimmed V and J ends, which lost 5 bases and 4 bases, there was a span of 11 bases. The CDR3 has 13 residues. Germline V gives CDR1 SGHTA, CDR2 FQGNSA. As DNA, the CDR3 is TGTGCCAGCAGCCCCACAGGTAGAGAGACCCAGTACTTC. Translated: CASSPTGRETQYF.

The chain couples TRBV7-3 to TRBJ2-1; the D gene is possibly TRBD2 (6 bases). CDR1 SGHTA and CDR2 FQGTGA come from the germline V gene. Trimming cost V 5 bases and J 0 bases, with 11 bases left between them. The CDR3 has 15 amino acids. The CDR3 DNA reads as TGTGCCAGCAGCCCAGCGGGCCACTCCTACAATGAGCAGTTCTTC. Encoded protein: CASSPAGHSYNEQFF. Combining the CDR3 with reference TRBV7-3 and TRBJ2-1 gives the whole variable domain GAGVSQTPSNKVTEKGKYVELRCDPISGHTALYWYRQSLGQGPEFLIYFQGTGAADDSGLPNDRFFAVRPEGSVSTLKIQRTERGDSAVYLCASSPAGHSYNEQFFGPGTRLTVL.

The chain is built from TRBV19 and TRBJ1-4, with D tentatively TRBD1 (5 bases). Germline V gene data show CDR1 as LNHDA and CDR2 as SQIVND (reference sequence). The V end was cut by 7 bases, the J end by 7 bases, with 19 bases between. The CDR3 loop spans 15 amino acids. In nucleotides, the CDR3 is TGTGCCAGTACCGCCAAAAGGGGTAGGCGTGAAAAACTGTTTTTT. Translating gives CASTAKRGRREKLFF.

CDR3 bases: TGCAGCGTTGCGACACTTAAGAGTGGCTACACCTTC. Its translation: CSVATLKSGYTF. This chain links TRBV29-1 with TRBJ1-2; the D is unclear. V was shortened by 4 bases and J by 7 bases, with 13 bases between the two germline ends. This CDR3 spans 12 amino acids. Germline V gives CDR1 SQVTM, CDR2 ANQGSEA.

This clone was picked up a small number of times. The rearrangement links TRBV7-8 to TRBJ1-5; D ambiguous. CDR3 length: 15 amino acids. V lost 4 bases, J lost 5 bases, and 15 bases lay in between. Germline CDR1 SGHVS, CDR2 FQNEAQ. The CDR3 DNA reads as TGTGCCAGCAGCTATAGCGGGCCTGAATATCAGCCCCAGCATTTT. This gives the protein CASSYSGPEYQPQHF.

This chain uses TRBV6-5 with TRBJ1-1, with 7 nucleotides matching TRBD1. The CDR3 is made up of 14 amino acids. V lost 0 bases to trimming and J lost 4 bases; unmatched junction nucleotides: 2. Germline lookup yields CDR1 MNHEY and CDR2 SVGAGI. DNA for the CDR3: TGTGCCAGCAGTTACTCAGACAGGGTCACTGAAGCTTTCTTT. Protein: CASSYSDRVTEAFF.

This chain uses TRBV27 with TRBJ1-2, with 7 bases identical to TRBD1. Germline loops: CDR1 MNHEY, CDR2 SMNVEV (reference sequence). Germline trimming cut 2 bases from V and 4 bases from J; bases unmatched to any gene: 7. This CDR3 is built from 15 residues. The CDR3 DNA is TGTGCCAGCAGTTTACTCGCGACAGGGCTCTATGGCTACACCTTC. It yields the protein CASSLLATGLYGYTF.

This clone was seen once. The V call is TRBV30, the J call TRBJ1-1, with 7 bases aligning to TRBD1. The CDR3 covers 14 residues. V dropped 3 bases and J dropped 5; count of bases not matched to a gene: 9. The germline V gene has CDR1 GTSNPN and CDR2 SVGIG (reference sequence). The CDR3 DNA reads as TGTGCCTGGAGCCCCAGGGGGGCGCGTACTGAAGCTTTCTTT. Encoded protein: CAWSPRGARTEAFF.

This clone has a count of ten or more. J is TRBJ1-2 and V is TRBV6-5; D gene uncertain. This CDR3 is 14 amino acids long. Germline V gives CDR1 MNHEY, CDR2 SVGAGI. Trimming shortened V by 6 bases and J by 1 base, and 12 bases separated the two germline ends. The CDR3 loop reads CASSSQQINYGYTF. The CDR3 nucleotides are TGTGCCAGCAGCTCACAGCAGATTAACTATGGCTACACCTTC.

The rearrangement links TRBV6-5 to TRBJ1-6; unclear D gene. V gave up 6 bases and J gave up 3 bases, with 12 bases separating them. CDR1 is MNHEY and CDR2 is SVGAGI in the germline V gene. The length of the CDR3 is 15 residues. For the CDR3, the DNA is TGTGCCAGCAGAGCGGGGTCAAACTATAATTCACCCCTCCACTTT. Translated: CASRAGSNYNSPLHF.

The CDR3 region has the DNA TGTGCCAGCAGCCAAAACCAGGGTGTTGGGTATGGCTACACCTTC. It specifies CASSQNQGVGYGYTF. V gene TRBV14 combines with J gene TRBJ1-2, with D perhaps matching TRBD1 (5 bases). The V end was cut by 2 bases, the J end by 5 bases, with 15 bases between. The germline gives CDR1 SGHDN, CDR2 FVKESK. The CDR3 runs 15 residues.

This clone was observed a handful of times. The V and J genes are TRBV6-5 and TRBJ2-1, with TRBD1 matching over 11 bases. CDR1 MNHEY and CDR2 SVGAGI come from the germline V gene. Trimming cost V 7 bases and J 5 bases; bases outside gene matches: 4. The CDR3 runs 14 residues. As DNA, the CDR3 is TGTGCCAGCACCGGGACAGGGGGGAACAATGAGCAGTTCTTC. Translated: CASTGTGGNNEQFF.

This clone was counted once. The CDR3 DNA reads TGTGCCAGTAGGACAGACAGAGCCAACACTGAAGCTTTCTTT. Amino acid sequence: CASRTDRANTEAFF. The chain recombines TRBV19 with TRBJ1-1; possibly TRBD1 for D (5 bases). This CDR3 comprises 14 residues. Germline V gene data show CDR1 as LNHDA and CDR2 as SQIVND (reference sequence). Trimming pared 6 bases from V and 2 bases from J, leaving 13 bases between.

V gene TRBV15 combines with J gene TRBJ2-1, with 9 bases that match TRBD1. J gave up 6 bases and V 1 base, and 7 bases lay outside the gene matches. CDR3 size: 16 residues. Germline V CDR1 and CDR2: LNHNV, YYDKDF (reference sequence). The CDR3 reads CATSRGLGQGSNEQFF. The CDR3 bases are TGTGCCACCAGCAGAGGTTTGGGACAGGGAAGCAATGAGCAGTTCTTC. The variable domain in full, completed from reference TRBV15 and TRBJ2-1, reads DAMVIQNPRYQVTQFGKPVTLSCSQTLNHNVMYWYQQKSSQAPKLLFHYYDKDFNNEADTPDNFQSRRPNTSFCFLDIRSPGLGDTAMYLCATSRGLGQGSNEQFFGPGTRLTVL.

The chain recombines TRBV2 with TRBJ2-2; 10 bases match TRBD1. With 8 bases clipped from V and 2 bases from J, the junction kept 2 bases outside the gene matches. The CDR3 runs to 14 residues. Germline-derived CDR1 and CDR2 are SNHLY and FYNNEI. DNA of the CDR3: TGTGCCAGCGGGACAGGGGTAAACACCGGGGAGCTGTTTTTT. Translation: CASGTGVNTGELFF.

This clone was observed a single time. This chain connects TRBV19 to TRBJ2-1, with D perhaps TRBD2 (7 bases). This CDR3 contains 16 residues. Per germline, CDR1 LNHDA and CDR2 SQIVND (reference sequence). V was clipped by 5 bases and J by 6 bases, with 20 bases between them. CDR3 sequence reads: CASSLPWGGAVNEQFF. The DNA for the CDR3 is TGTGCCAGTAGTCTCCCGTGGGGGGGGGCGGTCAATGAGCAGTTCTTC. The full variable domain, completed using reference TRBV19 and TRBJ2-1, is DGGITQSPKYLFRKEGQNVTLSCEQNLNHDAMYWYRQDPGQGLRLIYYSQIVNDFQKGDIAEGYSVSREKKESFPLTVTSAQKNPTAFYLCASSLPWGGAVNEQFFGPGTRLTVL.

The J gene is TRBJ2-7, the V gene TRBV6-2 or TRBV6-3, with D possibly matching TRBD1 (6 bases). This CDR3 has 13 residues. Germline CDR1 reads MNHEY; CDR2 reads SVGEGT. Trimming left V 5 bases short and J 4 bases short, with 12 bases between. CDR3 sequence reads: CASSRTVGYEQYF. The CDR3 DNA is TGTGCCAGCAGTCGGACAGTTGGTTACGAGCAGTACTTC.

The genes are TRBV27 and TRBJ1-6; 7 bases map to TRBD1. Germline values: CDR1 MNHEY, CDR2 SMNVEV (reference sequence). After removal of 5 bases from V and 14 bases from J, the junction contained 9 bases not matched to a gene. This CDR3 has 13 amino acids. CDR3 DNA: TGTGCCAGCAGTCCGAGGACAGGAGAGGCCCTCCACTTT. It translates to CASSPRTGEALHF.

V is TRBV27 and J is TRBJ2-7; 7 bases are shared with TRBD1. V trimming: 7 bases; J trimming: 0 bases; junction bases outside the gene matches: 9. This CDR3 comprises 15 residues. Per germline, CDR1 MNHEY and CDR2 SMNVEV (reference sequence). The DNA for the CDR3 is TGTGCCAGCACCAAGGCAGGGGGATTCTCCTACGAGCAGTACTTC. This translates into CASTKAGGFSYEQYF.

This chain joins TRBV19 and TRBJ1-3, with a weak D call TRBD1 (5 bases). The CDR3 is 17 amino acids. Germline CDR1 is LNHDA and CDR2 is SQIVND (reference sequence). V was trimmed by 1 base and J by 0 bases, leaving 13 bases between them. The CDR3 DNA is TGTGCCAGTAGTATAGCGGGGCTGGGAGGCTCTGGAAACACCATATATTTT. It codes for CASSIAGLGGSGNTIYF.

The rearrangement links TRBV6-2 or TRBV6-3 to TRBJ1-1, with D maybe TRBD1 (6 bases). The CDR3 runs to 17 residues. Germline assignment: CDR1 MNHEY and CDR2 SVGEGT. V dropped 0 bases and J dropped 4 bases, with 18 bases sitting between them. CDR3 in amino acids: CASSYSSTGLWGTEAFF. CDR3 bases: TGTGCCAGCAGTTACTCGAGCACAGGGTTGTGGGGCACTGAAGCTTTCTTT.

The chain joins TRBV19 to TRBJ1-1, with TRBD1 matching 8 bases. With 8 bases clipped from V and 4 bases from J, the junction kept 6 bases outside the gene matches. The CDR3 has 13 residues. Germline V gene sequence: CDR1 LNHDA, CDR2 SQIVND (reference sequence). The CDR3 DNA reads TGTGCCAGTCGACAGGGGTTGCGCACTGAAGCTTTCTTT. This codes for CASRQGLRTEAFF.

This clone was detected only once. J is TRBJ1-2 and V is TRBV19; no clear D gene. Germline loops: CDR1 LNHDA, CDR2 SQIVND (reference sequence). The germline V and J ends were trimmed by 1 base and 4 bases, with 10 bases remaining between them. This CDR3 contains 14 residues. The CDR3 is CASSIARTFYGYTF. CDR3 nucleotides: TGTGCCAGTAGTATAGCCAGAACGTTCTATGGCTACACCTTC.

The CDR3 loop is CASSVTGGTAYSPLHF. CDR3 sequence (DNA): TGTGCCAGTAGTGTGACAGGGGGCACGGCTTATTCACCCCTCCACTTT. V and J are TRBV19 and TRBJ1-6; 10 positions agree with TRBD1. After removal of 5 bases from V and 8 bases from J, the junction contained 9 bases not matched to a gene. CDR3 length: 16 amino acids. CDR1 and CDR2 from the germline V gene are LNHDA and SQIVND (reference sequence).

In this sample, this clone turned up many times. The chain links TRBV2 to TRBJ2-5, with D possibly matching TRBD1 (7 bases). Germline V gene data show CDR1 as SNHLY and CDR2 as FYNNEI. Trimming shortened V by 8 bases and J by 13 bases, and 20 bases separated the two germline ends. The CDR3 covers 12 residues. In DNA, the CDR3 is TGTGCCAGCGGACTGCCCCTCCAGGGGGGGTACTTC. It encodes CASGLPLQGGYF.

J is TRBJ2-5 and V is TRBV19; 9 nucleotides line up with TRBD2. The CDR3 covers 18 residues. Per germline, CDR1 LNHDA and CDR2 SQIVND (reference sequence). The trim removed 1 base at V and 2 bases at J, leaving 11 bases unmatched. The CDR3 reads CASSIGSVLAGRQETQYF. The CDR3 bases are TGTGCCAGTAGTATAGGATCAGTGCTAGCGGGACGTCAAGAGACCCAGTACTTC. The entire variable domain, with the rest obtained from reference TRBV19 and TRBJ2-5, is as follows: DGGITQSPKYLFRKEGQNVTLSCEQNLNHDAMYWYRQDPGQGLRLIYYSQIVNDFQKGDIAEGYSVSREKKESFPLTVTSAQKNPTAFYLCASSIGSVLAGRQETQYFGPGTRLLVL.

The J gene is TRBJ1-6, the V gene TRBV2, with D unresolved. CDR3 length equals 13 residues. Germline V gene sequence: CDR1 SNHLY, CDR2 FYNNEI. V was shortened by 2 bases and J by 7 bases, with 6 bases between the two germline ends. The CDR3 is CASSESGNSPLHF. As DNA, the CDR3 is TGTGCCAGCAGTGAATCGGGAAATTCACCCCTCCACTTT.